This TCR beta chain was sequenced for a study of blood T cell repertoires in COVID-19. Background on the study: The United States, Italy and Spain provided the acute and convalescent COVID-19 samples. PBMCs, B-cell-depleted T cells, or T cells were the source of the cDNA or gDNA that made up the material.

This CDR3 region has 17 residues. With 3 bases clipped from V and 5 bases from J, the junction kept 12 bases outside the gene matches. The germline gives CDR1 LNHDA, CDR2 SQIVND (reference sequence). Original analysis: How many nucleated cells were present was estimated from reference gene primer amplification. TCRdb keeps only in-frame clones here, not all; method: immunoSEQ multiplex PCR. Clone size and V and J calls were adopted from that table, with D and trimming inferred from the DNA. This table holds more than 100,000 clones, about 89% found once. The sample was peripheral blood. This receptor was identified in a man over 45 with active COVID-19. The chain joins TRBV19 to TRBJ1-4; 7 bases are shared with TRBD1. The CDR3 loop is CASSITGVAGSNEKLFF. The CDR3 DNA is TGTGCCAGTAGTATTACAGGGGTCGCGGGTTCCAATGAAAAACTGTTTTTT.